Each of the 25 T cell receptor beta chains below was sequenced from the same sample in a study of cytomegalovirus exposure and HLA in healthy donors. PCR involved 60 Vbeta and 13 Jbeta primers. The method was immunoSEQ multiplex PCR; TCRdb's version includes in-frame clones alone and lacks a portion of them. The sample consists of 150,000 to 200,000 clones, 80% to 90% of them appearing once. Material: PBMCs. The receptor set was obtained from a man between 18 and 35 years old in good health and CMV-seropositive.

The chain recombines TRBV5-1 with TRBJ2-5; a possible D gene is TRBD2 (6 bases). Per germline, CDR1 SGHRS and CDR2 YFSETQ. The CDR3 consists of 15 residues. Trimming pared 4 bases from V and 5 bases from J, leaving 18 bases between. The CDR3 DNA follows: TGCGCCAGCAGCCCCACTTTTGGAGGGCCGGAGACCCAGTACTTC. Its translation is CASSPTFGGPETQYF.

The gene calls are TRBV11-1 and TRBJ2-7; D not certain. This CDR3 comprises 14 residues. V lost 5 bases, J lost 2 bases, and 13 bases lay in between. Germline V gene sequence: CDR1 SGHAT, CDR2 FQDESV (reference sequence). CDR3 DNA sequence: TGTGCCAGCAGCCCGGTAGCTCCCCCCTACGAGCAGTACTTC. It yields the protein CASSPVAPPYEQYF. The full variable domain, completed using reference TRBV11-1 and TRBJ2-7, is EAEVAQSPRYKITEKSQAVAFWCDPISGHATLYWYRQILGQGPELLVQFQDESVVDDSQLPKDRFSAERLKGVDSTLKIQPAELGDSAMYLCASSPVAPPYEQYFGPGTRLTVT.

In DNA form, the CDR3 reads TGTGCCAGCAGCTTAGGGGGACAGGGCGGCTATGGCTACACCTTC. As protein: CASSLGGQGGYGYTF. V and J are TRBV5-6 and TRBJ1-2; 9 nucleotides align to TRBD1. Germline CDR1 reads SGHDT; CDR2 reads YYEEEE. CDR3 length: 15 amino acids. The trim removed 2 bases at V and 4 bases at J, leaving 6 bases unmatched.

CDR3 nucleotides: TGTGCCAGCTCACCAATTTCGGGTGTAGCCCTAGATACGCAGTATTTT. The encoded protein is CASSPISGVALDTQYF. This sequence joins TRBV18 and TRBJ2-3; D gene ambiguous. The CDR3 spans 16 residues. Germline CDR1 KGHSH, CDR2 LQKENI. V was pared by 2 bases and J by 5 bases, with 17 bases between.

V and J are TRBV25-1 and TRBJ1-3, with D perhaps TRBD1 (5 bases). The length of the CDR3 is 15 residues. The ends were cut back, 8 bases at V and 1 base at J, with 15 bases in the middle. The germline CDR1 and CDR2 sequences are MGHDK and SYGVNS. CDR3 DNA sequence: TGTGCCAGCGGACCCGACAGACGATCTGGAAACACCATATATTTT. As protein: CASGPDRRSGNTIYF.

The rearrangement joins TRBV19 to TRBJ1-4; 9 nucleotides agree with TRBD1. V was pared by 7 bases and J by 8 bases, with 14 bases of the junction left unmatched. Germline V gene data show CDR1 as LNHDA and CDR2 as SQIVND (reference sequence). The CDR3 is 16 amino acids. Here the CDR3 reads CASTTAPGTGREKLFF. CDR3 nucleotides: TGTGCCAGTACCACAGCCCCCGGGACAGGGAGGGAAAAACTGTTTTTT.

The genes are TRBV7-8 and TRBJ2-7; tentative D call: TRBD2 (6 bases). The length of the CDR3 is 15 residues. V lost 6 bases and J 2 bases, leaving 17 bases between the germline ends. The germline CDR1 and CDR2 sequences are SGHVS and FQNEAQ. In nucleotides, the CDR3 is TGTGCCAGCAGTGCCGGGGGACTCGCAACCTACGAGCAGTACTTC. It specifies CASSAGGLATYEQYF.

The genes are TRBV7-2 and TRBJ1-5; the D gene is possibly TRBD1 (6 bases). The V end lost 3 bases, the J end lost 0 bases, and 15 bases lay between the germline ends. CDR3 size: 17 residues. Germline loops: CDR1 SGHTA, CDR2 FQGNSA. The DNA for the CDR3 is TGTGCCAGCAGCTTGGTGGGGACACCGCCTAGCAATCAGCCCCAGCATTTT. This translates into CASSLVGTPPSNQPQHF.

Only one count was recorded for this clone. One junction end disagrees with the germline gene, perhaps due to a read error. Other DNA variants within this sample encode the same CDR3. The CDR3 DNA reads as TGTGCCAGCAGCGTAGGTCCAGGGGGCGCAACCGGGGAGCTATTTTTT. Its protein product is CASSVGPGGATGELFF. The chain carries TRBV9 and TRBJ2-2, with 8 bases identical to TRBD1. Looked up from germline, CDR1 is SGDLS and CDR2 is YYNGEE. The CDR3 runs 16 residues. The complete variable domain, with remaining parts taken from reference TRBV9 and TRBJ2-2, reads DSGVTQTPKHLITATGQRVTLRCSPRSGDLSVYWYQQSLDQGLQFLIQYYNGEERAKGNILERFSAQQFPDLHSELNLSSLELGDSALYFCASSVGPGGATGELFFGEGSRLTVL.

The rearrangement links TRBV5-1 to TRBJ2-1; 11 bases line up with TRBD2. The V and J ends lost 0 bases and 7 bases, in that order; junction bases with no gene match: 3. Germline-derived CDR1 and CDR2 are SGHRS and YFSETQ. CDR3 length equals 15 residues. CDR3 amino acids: CASSLVAGGPNEQFF. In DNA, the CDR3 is TGCGCCAGCAGCTTGGTAGCGGGGGGGCCAAATGAGCAGTTCTTC.

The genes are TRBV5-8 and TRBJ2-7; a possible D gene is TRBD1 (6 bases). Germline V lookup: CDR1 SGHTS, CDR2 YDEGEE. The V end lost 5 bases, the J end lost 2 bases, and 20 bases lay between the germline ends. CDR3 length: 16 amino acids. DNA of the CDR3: TGTGCCAGCAGGAACCGGCCCGACCGGGACACCTACGAGCAGTACTTC. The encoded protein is CASRNRPDRDTYEQYF.

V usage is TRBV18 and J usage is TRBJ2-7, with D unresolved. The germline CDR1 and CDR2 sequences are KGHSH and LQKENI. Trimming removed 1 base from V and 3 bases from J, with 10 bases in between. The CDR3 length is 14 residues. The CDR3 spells CASSPLDTDYEQYF. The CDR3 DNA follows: TGTGCCAGCTCACCACTCGACACCGACTACGAGCAGTACTTC.

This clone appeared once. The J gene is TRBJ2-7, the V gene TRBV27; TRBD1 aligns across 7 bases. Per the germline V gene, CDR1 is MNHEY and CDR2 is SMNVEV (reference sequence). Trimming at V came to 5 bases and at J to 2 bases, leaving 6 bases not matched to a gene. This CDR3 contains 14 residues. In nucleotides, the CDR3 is TGTGCCAGCAGTCACAGGGGTTACGCCTACGAGCAGTACTTC. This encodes CASSHRGYAYEQYF.

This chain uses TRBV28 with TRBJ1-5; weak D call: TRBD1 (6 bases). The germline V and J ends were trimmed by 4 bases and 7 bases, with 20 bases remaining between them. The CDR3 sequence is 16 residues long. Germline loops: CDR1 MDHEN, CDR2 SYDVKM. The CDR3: CASSSPGQGSGQPQHF. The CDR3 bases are TGTGCCAGCAGTTCCCCGGGGCAGGGGAGCGGACAGCCCCAGCATTTT.

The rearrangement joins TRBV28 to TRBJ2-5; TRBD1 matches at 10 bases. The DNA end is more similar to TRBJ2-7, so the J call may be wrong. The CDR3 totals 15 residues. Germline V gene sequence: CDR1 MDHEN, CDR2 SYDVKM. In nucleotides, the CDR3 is TGTGCCAGCAGTTTATGGGGACAGGGGTCGTACGAGCAGTACTTC. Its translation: CASSLWGQGSYEQYF.

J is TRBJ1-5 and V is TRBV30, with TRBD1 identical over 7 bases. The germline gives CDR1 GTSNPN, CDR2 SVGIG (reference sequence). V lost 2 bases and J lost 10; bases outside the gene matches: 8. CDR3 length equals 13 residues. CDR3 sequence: CAWSSAGGLPQHF. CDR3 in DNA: TGTGCCTGGAGTTCGGCAGGGGGATTACCCCAGCATTTT. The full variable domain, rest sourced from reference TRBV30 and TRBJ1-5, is SQTIHQWPATLVQPVGSPLSLECTVEGTSNPNLYWYRQAAGRGLQLLFYSVGIGQISSEVPQNLSASRPQDRQFILSSKKLLLSDSGFYLCAWSSAGGLPQHFGDGTRLSIL.

The CDR3 reads CASSLDGDYGYTF. CDR3 nucleotide sequence: TGTGCCAGCAGCCTGGACGGTGACTATGGCTACACCTTC. This chain connects TRBV5-6 to TRBJ1-2; D ambiguous. The CDR3 is 13 residues long. V lost 4 bases and J 3 bases, leaving 10 bases between the germline ends. Per germline, CDR1 SGHDT and CDR2 YYEEEE.

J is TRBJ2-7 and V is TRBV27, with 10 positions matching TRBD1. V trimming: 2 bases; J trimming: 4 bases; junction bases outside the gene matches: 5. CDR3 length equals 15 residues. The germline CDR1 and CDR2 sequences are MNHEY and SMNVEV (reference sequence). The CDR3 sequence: CASSLRGTGVYEQYF. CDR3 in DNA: TGTGCCAGCAGTTTAAGGGGGACAGGGGTTTACGAGCAGTACTTC.

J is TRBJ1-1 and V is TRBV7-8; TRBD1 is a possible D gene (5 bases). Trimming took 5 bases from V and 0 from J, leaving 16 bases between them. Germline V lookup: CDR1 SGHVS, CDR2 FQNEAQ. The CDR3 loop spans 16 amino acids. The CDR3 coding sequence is TGTGCCAGCAGCAAGATACAGGTGCTCATGAACACTGAAGCTTTCTTT. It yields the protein CASSKIQVLMNTEAFF.

Here the CDR3 DNA reads TGCGCCAGCAGCTTGGCCTCGGGCGGGAGGTCCTACGAGCAGTACTTC. Translated: CASSLASGGRSYEQYF. The rearrangement uses TRBV5-1 and TRBJ2-7, with 8 bases lining up with TRBD2. The V gene's germline CDR1 is SGHRS and CDR2 YFSETQ. This CDR3 spans 16 amino acids. Losses at the gene ends were 0 bases for V and 1 base for J; bases not matched to a gene: 6.

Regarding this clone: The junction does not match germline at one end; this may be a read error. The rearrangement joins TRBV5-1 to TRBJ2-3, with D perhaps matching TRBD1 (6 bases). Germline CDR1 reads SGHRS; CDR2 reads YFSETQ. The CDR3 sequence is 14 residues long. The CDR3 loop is CASSLDSERDTQYF. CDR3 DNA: TGCGCCAGCAGTTTGGACAGTGAGAGAGATACGCAGTATTTT.

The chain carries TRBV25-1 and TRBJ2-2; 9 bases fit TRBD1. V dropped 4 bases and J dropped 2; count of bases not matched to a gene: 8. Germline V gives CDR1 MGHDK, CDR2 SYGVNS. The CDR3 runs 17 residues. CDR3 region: CASSGPAGQGNTGELFF. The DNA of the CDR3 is TGTGCCAGCAGTGGCCCGGCGGGACAGGGAAACACCGGGGAGCTGTTTTTT.

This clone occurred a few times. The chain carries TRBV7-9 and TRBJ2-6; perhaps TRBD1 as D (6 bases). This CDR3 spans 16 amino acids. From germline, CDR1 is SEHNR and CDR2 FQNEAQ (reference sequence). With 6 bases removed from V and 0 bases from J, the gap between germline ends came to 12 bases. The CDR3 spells CASRPTGSSGANVLTF. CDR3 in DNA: TGTGCCAGCAGACCAACAGGGAGCTCTGGGGCCAACGTCCTGACTTTC.

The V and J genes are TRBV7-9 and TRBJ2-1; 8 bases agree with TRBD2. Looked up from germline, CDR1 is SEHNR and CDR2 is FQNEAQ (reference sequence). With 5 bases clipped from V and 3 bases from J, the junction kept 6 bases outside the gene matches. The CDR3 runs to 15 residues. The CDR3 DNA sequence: TGTGCCAGCAGCCCCTCTAGCGGGTACTACAATGAGCAGTTCTTC. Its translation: CASSPSSGYYNEQFF.

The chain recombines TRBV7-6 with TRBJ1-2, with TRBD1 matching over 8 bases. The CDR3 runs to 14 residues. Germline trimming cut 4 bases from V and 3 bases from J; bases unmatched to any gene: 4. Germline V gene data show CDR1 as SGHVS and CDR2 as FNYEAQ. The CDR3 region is CASSSGQEHYGYTF. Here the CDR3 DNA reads TGTGCCAGCAGCTCGGGACAGGAACACTATGGCTACACCTTC.